This TCR beta chain was captured in a study of blood T cell repertoires in COVID-19. CDR3 length: 13 residues. V gave up 6 bases and J gave up 0 bases, with 10 bases separating them. The germline CDR1 and CDR2 sequences are SQVTM and ANQGSEA. Per the authors' pipeline: Nucleated cell number was recorded as an estimate derived from reference gene primer amplification. The data were produced by immunoSEQ multiplex PCR, yet TCRdb's version contains in-frame clones alone and is incomplete. The V and J calls and clone size come from that table; D and trimming were worked out from the DNA. The table has roughly 95,000 clones, about four fifths seen once.

The gene calls are TRBV29-1 and TRBJ2-3; perhaps TRBD1 as D (6 bases). The receptor comes from a man aged 50-59 years with active or convalescent COVID-19. The sequencing input was peripheral blood. DNA for the CDR3: TGCAGCGTCGGACAGACCAGCACAGATACGCAGTATTTT. This translates into CSVGQTSTDTQYF.